This TCR beta chain was found in a study of blood T cell repertoires in COVID-19. Study as a whole: Sources were T cells, B-cell-depleted T cells, or PBMCs; the material itself was cDNA or gDNA.

Generated by immunoSEQ multiplex PCR, the TCRdb table keeps only in-frame clones and is missing some. The sample has fewer than 90,000 clones, about 85% seen once. The CDR3 extends over 16 amino acids. Germline V lookup: CDR1 SSHAT, CDR2 FNYEAQ (reference sequence). As to this clone: One end of the junction is discordant with germline, which a read error may explain.

The sequence was obtained from a male donor with acute or convalescent COVID-19. The chain employs TRBV7-7 and TRBJ2-1; TRBD2 matches 8 bases. The sample was peripheral blood. CDR3 sequence reads: CASSSRPASGYNEQFF. The CDR3 DNA reads TGTGCTAGCAGCTCCCGTCCAGCTAGCGGGTACAATGAGCAGTTCTTC.